These T cell receptor beta chains were read from a single sample in a study of blood T cell repertoires in COVID-19. Here immunoSEQ multiplex PCR was the method, and the copy in TCRdb shows in-frame clones only, minus some. The repertoire consists of 150,000 to 200,000 clones, with more than 75% occurring once and the leading ten covering about 4.4%. The sequenced sample consisted of peripheral blood. The receptors derive from a human donor in a cohort sampled during active COVID-19. Both conserved end residues are part of each CDR3. Fields, in order: D gene, J gene, V gene, CDR3 protein, CDR3 DNA. A D gene is named only where the DNA matches it firmly.

D gene: TRBD2; J gene: TRBJ2-1; V gene: TRBV6-5; CDR3 protein: CASSYGGTSSYNEQFF; CDR3 DNA: TGTGCCAGCAGTTACGGGGGGACTAGCTCCTACAATGAGCAGTTCTTC
D gene: TRBD1; J gene: TRBJ2-7; V gene: TRBV6-5; CDR3 protein: CASRSPRQGLREQYF; CDR3 DNA: TGTGCCAGCAGAAGCCCCCGACAGGGCCTACGAGAGCAGTACTTC
D gene: .; J gene: TRBJ2-1; V gene: TRBV20-1; CDR3 protein: CSASRGAFSYEQFF; CDR3 DNA: TGCAGTGCTAGTCGTGGGGCATTTTCATATGAGCAGTTCTTC
D gene: TRBD2; J gene: TRBJ2-1; V gene: TRBV15; CDR3 protein: CATSRPGTIDNEQFF; CDR3 DNA: TGTGCCACCAGCAGACCCGGGACTATCGACAATGAGCAGTTCTTC
D gene: .; J gene: TRBJ2-7; V gene: TRBV20-1; CDR3 protein: CSARDLYEQYF; CDR3 DNA: TGCAGTGCTAGAGATCTCTACGAGCAGTACTTC
D gene: TRBD1; J gene: TRBJ2-1; V gene: TRBV5-4; CDR3 protein: CASSLAGQVYNEQFF; CDR3 DNA: TGTGCCAGCAGCTTGGCCGGACAGGTCTACAATGAGCAGTTCTTC
D gene: .; J gene: TRBJ1-4; V gene: TRBV27; CDR3 protein: CASKFGTNEKLFF; CDR3 DNA: TGTGCCAGCAAATTCGGAACTAATGAAAAACTGTTTTTT
D gene: .; J gene: TRBJ2-1; V gene: TRBV12-3/TRBV12-4; CDR3 protein: CASSFGAIEQFF; CDR3 DNA: TGTGCCAGCAGTTTTGGGGCAATTGAGCAGTTCTTC
D gene: .; J gene: TRBJ1-1; V gene: TRBV11-2; CDR3 protein: CASSLEGGRGTEAFF; CDR3 DNA: TGTGCCAGCAGCTTAGAGGGGGGGCGAGGCACTGAAGCTTTCTTT
D gene: .; J gene: TRBJ2-2; V gene: TRBV24-1; CDR3 protein: CATQGLNTGELFF; CDR3 DNA: TGTGCCACGCAGGGGCTGAACACCGGGGAGCTGTTTTTT
D gene: .; J gene: TRBJ1-2; V gene: TRBV5-4; CDR3 protein: CASSLPGQSYGYTF; CDR3 DNA: TGTGCCAGCAGCTTACCCGGACAGAGCTATGGCTACACCTTC
D gene: TRBD1; J gene: TRBJ1-5; V gene: TRBV19; CDR3 protein: CASSTSGTGNQPQHF; CDR3 DNA: TGTGCCAGTAGTACCTCCGGGACAGGGAACCAGCCCCAGCATTTT
D gene: TRBD1; J gene: TRBJ2-7; V gene: TRBV7-2; CDR3 protein: CASSPAGTGASYEQYF; CDR3 DNA: TGTGCCAGCAGCCCCGCCGGGACAGGGGCTTCCTACGAGCAGTACTTC
D gene: TRBD1; J gene: TRBJ2-7; V gene: TRBV4-3; CDR3 protein: CASSPVGQGISEQYF; CDR3 DNA: TGCGCCAGCAGCCCCGTCGGACAGGGGATTTCGGAGCAGTACTTC
D gene: .; J gene: TRBJ1-2; V gene: TRBV29-1; CDR3 protein: CSVEEQGYGYTF; CDR3 DNA: TGCAGCGTTGAAGAACAGGGCTATGGCTACACCTTC
D gene: .; J gene: TRBJ2-7; V gene: TRBV15; CDR3 protein: CATSRGGPEEQYF; CDR3 DNA: TGTGCCACCAGCCGTGGTGGCCCGGAGGAGCAGTACTTC
D gene: .; J gene: TRBJ1-4; V gene: TRBV25-1; CDR3 protein: CASSGLYAGVNEKLFF; CDR3 DNA: TGTGCCAGCAGTGGTCTCTATGCAGGGGTGAATGAAAAACTGTTTTTT